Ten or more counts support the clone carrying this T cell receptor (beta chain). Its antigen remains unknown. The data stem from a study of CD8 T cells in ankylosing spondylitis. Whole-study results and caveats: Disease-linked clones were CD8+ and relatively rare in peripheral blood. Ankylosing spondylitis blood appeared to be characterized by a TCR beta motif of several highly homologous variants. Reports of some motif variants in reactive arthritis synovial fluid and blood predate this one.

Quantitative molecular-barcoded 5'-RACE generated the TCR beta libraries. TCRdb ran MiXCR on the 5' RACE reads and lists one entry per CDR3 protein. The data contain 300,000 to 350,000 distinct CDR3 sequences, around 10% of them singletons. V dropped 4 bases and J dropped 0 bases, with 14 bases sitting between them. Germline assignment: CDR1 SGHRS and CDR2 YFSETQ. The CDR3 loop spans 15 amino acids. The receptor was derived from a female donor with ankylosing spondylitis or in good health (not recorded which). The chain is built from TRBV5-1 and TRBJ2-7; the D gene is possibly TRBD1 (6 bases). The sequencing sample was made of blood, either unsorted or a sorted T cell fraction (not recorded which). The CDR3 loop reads CASSGGRAVSYEQYF. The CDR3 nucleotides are TGCGCCAGCAGCGGGGGCAGAGCAGTCTCCTACGAGCAGTACTTC. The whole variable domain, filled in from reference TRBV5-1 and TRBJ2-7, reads KAGVTQTPRYLIKTRGQQVTLSCSPISGHRSVSWYQQTPGQGLQFLFEYFSETQRNKGNFPGRFSGRQFSNSRSEMNVSTLELGDSALYLCASSGGRAVSYEQYFGPGTRLTVT.